A selection of T cell receptor beta chains follows, all from one sample in a study of CD8+CD57+ T cells in acquired aplastic anemia. TCRdb recomputed calls from the reads with MiXCR, one row per CDR3 protein. This sample has around 250,000 distinct CDR3 sequences, with approximately 55% found just once. The specimen sequenced was sorted CD4+, CD8+, or CD8+CD57+ T cells (not recorded which) from PBMCs. These receptors originate from a human donor with severe aplastic anemia or a healthy control (not recorded which). The CDR3 runs from the conserved cysteine through the conserved F or W. The D gene is left open where the match is weak. Part of the rows lack a size; the others show once, few, many or a class for expanded clones.

>-|TRBV5-1|TRBJ1-2|-
CASSLEPADYGYTF
TGCGCCAGCAGCTTGGAACCAGCCGACTATGGCTACACCTTC
>-|TRBV7-2|TRBJ1-4|-
CASSLARQGRANEKLFF
TGTGCCAGCAGCTTAGCTCGGCAGGGGCGAGCTAATGAAAAACTGTTTTTT
>-|TRBV7-9|TRBJ2-3|TRBD2
CASHQRGLGTDTQYF
TGTGCCAGTCACCAGCGGGGATTGGGCACAGATACGCAGTATTTT
>few|TRBV2|TRBJ2-3|-
CATADTLRDSTDTQYF
TGTGCCACCGCCGATACACTGAGGGACAGCACAGATACGCAGTATTTT
>-|TRBV19|TRBJ1-1|-
CATTGSTEAFF
TGTGCCACCACGGGATCCACTGAAGCTTTCTTT
>few|TRBV20-1|TRBJ1-2|-
CSARVWRDGSYGYTF
TGCAGTGCTAGAGTCTGGCGAGACGGAAGCTATGGCTACACCTTC
>-|TRBV7-9|TRBJ1-5|-
CASSRGLAGGYQETQHF
TGTGCCAGCAGCCGGGGATTAGCGGGAGGTTACCAAGAGACCCAGCATTTT
>-|TRBV10-3|TRBJ2-3|TRBD2
CAISLAGGRADTQYF
TGTGCCATCAGCTTAGCGGGGGGACGGGCAGATACGCAGTATTTT
>-|TRBV19|TRBJ1-5|TRBD1
CASSTGTASNQPQHF
TGTGCCAGTAGTACGGGGACAGCTAGCAATCAGCCCCAGCATTTT
>-|TRBV6-1|TRBJ1-1|-
CASRMPGTGNTEAFF
TGTGCCAGCAGGATGCCGGGTACAGGGAACACTGAAGCTTTCTTT
>-|TRBV15|TRBJ2-5|-
CATRAGGVKTQYF
TGTGCCACCAGGGCAGGGGGGGTCAAGACCCAGTACTTC
>many|TRBV4-2|TRBJ2-7|TRBD2
CASSQEGSGGARREQYF
TGTGCCAGCAGCCAAGAAGGTAGCGGGGGGGCTCGGCGCGAGCAGTACTTC
>-|TRBV10-1|TRBJ2-7|-
CASSESRGSYEQYF
TGCGCCAGCAGTGAGTCCAGGGGTTCCTACGAGCAGTACTTC
>-|TRBV10-3|TRBJ2-3|TRBD2
CAISGREGGTDTQYF
TGTGCCATCAGTGGCAGGGAGGGCGGCACAGATACGCAGTATTTT
>few|TRBV20-1|TRBJ2-7|-
CSAREGLSAYEQYF
TGCAGTGCTAGAGAGGGTCTATCGGCCTACGAGCAGTACTTC
>-|TRBV29-1|TRBJ2-7|TRBD1
CSVWTGGGDEQYF
TGCAGCGTGTGGACAGGGGGCGGGGACGAGCAGTACTTC
>once|TRBV6-5|TRBJ1-6|-
CASGDTNSPLHF
TGTGCCAGCGGGGATACAAACTCACCCCTCCACTTT
>-|TRBV20-1|TRBJ2-7|-
CSARAPLEQYF
TGCAGTGCTAGGGCCCCTCTCGAGCAGTACTTC
>-|TRBV12-5|TRBJ1-2|TRBD1
CASGLELQGTSGYTF
TGTGCTAGTGGTTTGGAACTACAGGGGACGAGTGGCTACACCTTC
>many|TRBV12-3/TRBV12-4|TRBJ1-5|TRBD1
CASSPGQNNQPQHF
TGTGCCAGCAGCCCGGGACAGAACAATCAGCCCCAGCATTTT
>few|TRBV19|TRBJ2-7|TRBD2
CASSVLAGGPYEQYF
TGTGCCAGTAGTGTGCTAGCGGGGGGACCCTACGAGCAGTACTTC
>few|TRBV5-8|TRBJ2-7|TRBD1
CASSRRPGQETYEQYF
TGTGCCAGCAGCCGTCGACCGGGACAGGAGACCTACGAGCAGTACTTC
>-|TRBV6-5|TRBJ1-2|-
CASAPGRQSVGCTF
TGTGCCAGCGCTCCGGGCCGACAGTCAGTTGGCTGCACCTTC
>-|TRBV20-1|TRBJ2-5|TRBD1
CSAGTGIGETQYF
TGCAGTGCCGGGACAGGGATTGGGGAGACCCAGTACTTC
>many|TRBV7-6|TRBJ2-2|TRBD1
CASSPEQGLNTGELFF
TGTGCCAGCAGCCCTGAACAGGGGCTGAACACCGGGGAGCTGTTTTTT
>-|TRBV7-9|TRBJ1-3|TRBD1
CSSTWLEGASGNTIYF
TGTTCCAGCACCTGGTTGGAGGGGGCCTCCGGAAACACCATATATTTT
>-|TRBV19|TRBJ2-7|TRBD2
CATLGPSGRSHEQYF
TGTGCCACTTTAGGGCCTAGCGGGAGAAGCCACGAGCAGTACTTC
>-|TRBV15|TRBJ1-5|-
CATERELRNQPQHF
TGTGCCACCGAGAGAGAACTTCGCAATCAGCCCCAGCATTTT
>few|TRBV24-1|TRBJ2-3|TRBD2
CATSDSGASGSYTDTQYF
TGTGCCACCAGTGATTCGGGGGCTAGCGGGAGTTATACAGATACGCAGTATTTT
>-|TRBV9|TRBJ2-7|-
CASSLGGGTEQYF
TGTGCCAGCAGCTTAGGGGGGGGAACCGAGCAGTACTTC
>once|TRBV7-4|TRBJ2-1|TRBD2
CASSLPRTSGRDSEQFF
TGTGCCAGCAGCTTACCCCGGACTAGCGGGCGTGACAGTGAGCAGTTCTTC
>-|TRBV7-2|TRBJ1-2|TRBD1
CASSSPTGQLYGYTF
TGTGCCAGCAGCTCGCCGACGGGACAGCTCTATGGCTACACCTTC
>-|TRBV2|TRBJ1-4|TRBD1
CASSHDRVGEELYF
TGTGCCAGCAGTCACGACAGGGTGGGGGAAGAACTGTATTTT
>-|TRBV5-1|TRBJ2-7|TRBD2
CASSLSAGGVYEQYF
TGCGCCAGCAGCTTGTCTGCCGGGGGGGTCTACGAGCAGTACTTC
>-|TRBV7-2|TRBJ2-7|-
CASSANNYEQYF
TGTGCCAGCAGCGCGAACAACTACGAGCAGTACTTC
>-|TRBV5-4|TRBJ1-6|-
CASSPGWGGSPLHF
TGTGCCAGCAGTCCGGGGTGGGGTGGTTCACCCCTCCACTTT
>many|TRBV5-1|TRBJ2-2|TRBD1
CASSLDRGAGELFF
TGCGCCAGCAGCTTGGACAGGGGGGCCGGGGAGCTGTTTTTT
>once|TRBV5-4|TRBJ2-3|TRBD2
CASSNPGLADTDTQYF
TGTGCCAGCAGCAACCCGGGACTAGCGGACACAGATACGCAGTATTTT
>many|TRBV20-1|TRBJ2-3|TRBD2
CSAQRGGITDTQYF
TGCAGTGCGCAACGGGGGGGTATCACAGATACGCAGTATTTT
>-|TRBV2|TRBJ1-6|TRBD1
CASRTGTDSPLHF
TGTGCCAGCAGGACAGGGACGGATTCACCCCTCCACTTT
>many|TRBV6-5|TRBJ2-1|TRBD1
CASSYEGAHNEQFF
TGTGCCAGCAGTTACGAGGGGGCCCACAATGAGCAGTTCTTC
>many|TRBV12-5|TRBJ1-1|TRBD1
CASGFLPTGRTRAFF
TGTGCTAGTGGTTTCCTCCCGACAGGGCGCACCCGGGCTTTCTTT
>many|TRBV3-1|TRBJ2-7|TRBD1
CASSHLDRSRYEQYF
TGTGCCAGCAGCCACCTGGACAGGTCTAGGTACGAGCAGTACTTC
>-|TRBV7-9|TRBJ2-3|-
CASSCRLTSEGTQYF
TGTGCCAGCAGCTGCCGATTAACAAGCGAGGGAACGCAGTATTTT
>once|TRBV7-9|TRBJ1-6|-
CASSPTDSPLHF
TGTGCCAGTAGCCCCACAGATTCACCCCTCCACTTT
>few|TRBV29-1|TRBJ2-3|-
CSVDRTQAQYF
TGCAGCGTTGACCGGACCCAGGCGCAGTATTTT
>-|TRBV20-1|TRBJ1-6|-
CSARGGGEASPLHF
TGCAGTGCTAGAGGGGGCGGGGAGGCCTCACCCCTCCACTTT
>few|TRBV29-1|TRBJ2-3|TRBD1
CSVATGVSTDTQYF
TGCAGCGTTGCAACAGGGGTTAGCACAGATACGCAGTATTTT
>-|TRBV4-2|TRBJ1-1|-
CASSGPGLGNEAFF
TGTGCCAGCAGCGGACCGGGACTGGGTAATGAAGCTTTCTTT
>many|TRBV2|TRBJ1-4|-
CASSESGGRYYEKLFF
TGTGCCAGCAGTGAATCGGGAGGGAGATACTACGAAAAACTGTTTTTT